The source of this T cell receptor beta chain is a study of cytomegalovirus exposure and HLA in healthy donors (dated by TCRdb to the late 2010s). Looking at the study overall: An earlier analysis of 550 to 700 of the donors reported 276 Gb of sequence data and some 100 million unique TCR beta sequences from about 180 million T cells. An earlier analysis of 587 of the donors used high-throughput TCR beta sequencing to judge whether each TCR beta V gene segment behaved as functional or pseudogenic. The study aimed to test whether signatures of past pathogen exposure could be identified by cataloging public T cell receptors. Besides the first cohort of 500 to 700 subjects, a separate validation cohort made up of roughly 120 different subjects was used. To predict cytomegalovirus infection status, the study brought together high-throughput TCR immunosequencing, statistical association of individual TCRs with disease status, and machine learning. Donor age, sex, ethnicity and CMV serostatus were collected together with the repertoire data. The T cell repertoires of 670 or so subjects were profiled by immunosequencing and related to cytomegalovirus serostatus. Typing coverage differed by locus: A, B, C, DRB1 and DQB1 were typed in about 620-640 donors, DQA1 in 500 to 550, DPA1 in roughly 590, and DPB1 in 450 to 480. Approximately 300 gigabases of sequencing data and around 85 million unique TCR sequences made up an early release that covered several hundred HLA-typed donors. All discovery cohort repertoires had been generated using a single sequencing platform. A later genetic analysis took genome-wide SNP genotypes for about 65% of the roughly 670 donors and used that subset as a discovery cohort. Of the approximately 370 genotyped donors, approximately 80% were placed in the genetic ancestry cluster associated with self-reported Caucasian donors. A later analysis re-examined previously published TCR beta repertoires from hundreds of donors and added high-resolution HLA genotyping to investigate patterns of TCR occurrence. Among about 410 genotyped donors of the cohort, an average of about 220,000 unique TCR beta nucleotide sequences was sequenced per donor, of which approximately 18% were non-productive. About five DR-DQ haplotypes were handled as single units for association and clustering, since linkage in the cohort was strong. Class I and class II HLA loci were covered by the typing at four-digit resolution. Rather than using new phenotypic data, the later analysis identified candidate immune exposures from TCR beta sequences and from how often those sequences occurred across donors. The paper's findings and limits, for the study overall: Because HLA typing was missing for some donors at each locus, association tests included only the typed subset. CMV serostatus was the only immune exposure information available for the cohort. A later genetic analysis associated a missense DCLRE1C variant with V-gene and J-gene trimming of TCR beta chains, and an independent cohort replicated the association. Some IMGT-functional V segments, including TRBV6-2 and TRBV6-3, could not be distinguished by the 87-base-pair reads and were therefore excluded. The sequencing pipeline was judged likely to have produced a cluster of highly shared sequence variants as a technical artifact. In both the original and validation cohorts, the classifier was reported to diagnose cytomegalovirus status with high specificity and sensitivity. According to a later analysis, TCR association rates differed among HLA loci, with DRB1 alleles showing the most associated TCRs and HLA-C alleles showing the fewest. The study gave a list of 150 to 200 TCR beta chains associated with cytomegalovirus. When HLA alleles, especially DR and DQ, strongly co-occurred, attributing TCR associations to individual alleles was difficult. In a later analysis, some 18,000 TCR beta sequences were associated with specific HLA alleles at a false discovery rate of 0.05. This cohort had only TCR beta chains sequenced, and the lack of alpha or paired-chain data limited which features could be detected. According to a later analysis, parvovirus B19, influenza, CMV and Epstein-Barr virus appeared linked to several top co-occurrence clusters. Three of the identified cytomegalovirus-associated TCR beta chains were confirmed in vitro to be specific for cytomegalovirus antigens. A further reported finding was that TCR beta sequences accurately predicted the HLA-A and HLA-B alleles for most subjects in the first cohort. Most TCR sequences were observed very rarely across donors, whereas some public TCRs were present in many individuals. Because counts were too low, about 18 rarely observed V segments, including chromosome 9 orphons, were excluded from the earlier analysis of under 650 of the donors. In a later analysis, HLA-associated TCR beta chains showed more clonal expansion and lower generation probabilities than non-associated chains that were equally common. In a later analysis, most CMV-associated TCR beta chains were found to appear HLA-restricted, with HLA associations seemingly driven largely by CMV exposure. In an earlier analysis of 587 of the donors, most TCR beta V segments appeared in productive rearrangements about 87% or about 30% of the time, broadly matching IMGT annotations. Linkage disequilibrium might explain the correlated functional status among segregating V segments, but an unknown experimental factor could not be excluded. According to a later genetic analysis, donors in an Asian-associated ancestry cluster had fewer N-insertions in productive TCRs than the approximately 650-donor mean. Roughly uniform sequencing depth across donors was assumed in presence/absence analyses, although this assumption may not hold. According to the authors, the approach could potentially be generalized to other disease states and immunological phenotypes.

With regard to this clone: This receptor's antigen is unknown. The input lacks base qualities; no much larger clone sits a single base away.

The cohort consisted of 600 to 750 healthy bone marrow donors. Cohort members were all nominally healthy when sampled, although unrecorded immune exposures were likely present. The donor tested CMV seropositive and was one of the 289 seropositive cohort members. A peripheral blood sample was provided by each donor, and peripheral blood mononuclear cells were used for TCR beta sequencing. The Qiagen DNeasy Blood Extraction Kit was used to extract genomic DNA from the blood cell samples. V lost 0 bases and J lost 5 bases; the stretch between them is 14 bases long. Looking up the germline V gene yields CDR1 SGHRS and CDR2 YFSETQ. The CDR3 starts with the cysteine, ends with the phenylalanine, and has 15 residues. The DNA shown is the 45-base CDR3, in frame from base 1. The library was made by the immunoSEQ multiplex PCR assay. A mixture of 60 forward primers for TCR Vbeta segments and 13 reverse primers for TCR Jbeta segments was used in the multiplex PCR. Amplification of the CDR3 region of rearranged TCR beta genes was performed with a multiplex PCR assay on genomic DNA. Amplified TCR beta libraries were sequenced as 87-base-pair reads on the Illumina HiSeq System. On the authors' methods: A later analysis counted about 80 million unique TCR beta chains across the 550 to 750 repertoires, and around 9.9 million of these chains were shared by at least two donors. Raw reads were error-corrected and collapsed into unique sequences with a nearest-neighbor algorithm that merged closely related sequences to remove PCR and sequencing errors. CDR3 sequences were aligned to IMGT reference sequences to assign V, D and J gene segments. For a sequence to be retained, a match of at least six nucleotides was required to both a V gene segment and a J gene segment. Rearrangements were called productive when the CDR3 lacked stop codons and stayed in frame with V and J; all others were non-productive. Following IMGT convention, CDR3 was defined as the stretch from the second conserved V-encoded cysteine up to the conserved J-encoded phenylalanine. The earlier analysis of about 590 of the donors excluded sequences that lacked an unambiguous match to a single V gene segment. In an earlier analysis of several hundred of the donors, V segments were called functional above 56.7% productive rearrangements and were called segregating when the between-donor standard deviation exceeded 5%. A statistical classification framework was developed to diagnose cytomegalovirus status using the catalog of TCR beta chain sequences. V and J gene assignment, in a later analysis, came from comparing TCR nucleotide sequences with IMGT/GENE-DB human TR gene sequences. The TCRdist pipeline was used in a later analysis to assign CDR3 sequences and most-parsimonious VDJ recombination scenarios. In a later analysis, every TCR beta chain was defined by the combination of its CDR3 amino acid sequence and its V-gene family, and reads without a unique V-gene family were dropped. As a way to deal with suspected cross-contamination and a sequencing artifact, a later analysis dropped hundreds of nucleotide sequences that were highly shared and had low generation probability. A later analysis calculated a clonal expansion index for each public chain from normalized within-repertoire ranks of inferred template counts. A later analysis computed generation probabilities with a VDJ recombination model fitted to out-of-frame rearrangements, and checked the results against IGoR. A later analysis scored TCR-TCR, TCR-HLA and TCR-CMV co-occurrence with hypergeometric tests, applying a repertoire-size bias correction to TCR pairs. To estimate false discovery rates, a later analysis permuted the HLA or CMV assignments 20 times. In a later analysis, co-occurring TCRs were grouped with DBSCAN, and TCRdist sequence similarity was added when clustering was performed within HLA-allele-positive subsets. Co-occurrence clustering excluded repertoires with fewer than 30,000 or more than 120,000 public chains, plus five with anomalous nucleotide sharing. Sourced from immuneACCESS, this table was stored by TCRdb with only in-frame sequences that have V and J called. A share of the clones is absent; for the studies checked, an unresolved V gene accounts for under half, and the remainder has no known explanation. V and J calls and clone size are as listed in that table; D and trimming were resolved from the DNA. Within this sample are 150,000 to 200,000 clones, with 80% to 90% of them counted one time only. Jointly, the top ten make up under 6.5% of the sample.

The chain links TRBV5-1 with TRBJ1-2, with the identity of the D gene unclear. The clonotype comes from a man in his forties or fifties in good health and CMV-seropositive. Sequenced: PBMCs. Here the CDR3 is given as CASSLASTPRYGYTF. The DNA sequence is TGCGCCAGCAGCTTGGCGTCGACTCCAAGGTATGGCTACACCTTC.